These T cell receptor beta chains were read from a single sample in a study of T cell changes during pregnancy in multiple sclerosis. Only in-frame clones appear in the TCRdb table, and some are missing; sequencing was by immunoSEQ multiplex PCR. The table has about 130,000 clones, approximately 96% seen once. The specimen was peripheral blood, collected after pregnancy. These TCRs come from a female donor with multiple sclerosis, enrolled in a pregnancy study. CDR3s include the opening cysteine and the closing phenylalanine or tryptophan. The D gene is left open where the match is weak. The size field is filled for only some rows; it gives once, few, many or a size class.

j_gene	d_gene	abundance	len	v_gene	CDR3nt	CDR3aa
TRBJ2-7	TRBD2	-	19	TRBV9	TGTGCCAGCAGCTCCGGAGGGACTAGCGGGAAACGTTTTGATTACGAGCAGTACTTC	CASSSGGTSGKRFDYEQYF
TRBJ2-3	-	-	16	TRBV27	TGTGCCAGCAGAAGGACGAGGGTAGGGTTAACAGATACGCAGTATTTT	CASRRTRVGLTDTQYF
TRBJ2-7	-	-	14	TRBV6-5	TGTGCCAGCAGTTACCAGGCTTCTACCTACGAGCAGTACTTC	CASSYQASTYEQYF
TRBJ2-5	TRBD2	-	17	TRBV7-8	TGTGCCAGCAGCTTAAGGCCCCGACTAGCGGGAGGAGAGACCCAGTACTTC	CASSLRPRLAGGETQYF
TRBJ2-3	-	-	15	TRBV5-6	TGTGCCAGCAGCTTGGGGGGGGACCGCACAGATACGCAGTATTTT	CASSLGGDRTDTQYF
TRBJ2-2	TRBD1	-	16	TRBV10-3	TGTGCCATCAGTGAGTCTGGACAGGGGAGCACCGGGGAGCTGTTTTTT	CAISESGQGSTGELFF
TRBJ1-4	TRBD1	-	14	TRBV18	TGTGCCAGCTCGCGGGACAGGGCGGAAGAAAAACTGTTTTTT	CASSRDRAEEKLFF
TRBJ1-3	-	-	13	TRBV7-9	TGTGCCAGCAGCCCCGCGGCTGGAAACACCATATATTTT	CASSPAAGNTIYF
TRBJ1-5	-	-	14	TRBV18	TGTGCCAGCTCACCCCAGGGAAAGGATCAGCCCCAGCATTTT	CASSPQGKDQPQHF
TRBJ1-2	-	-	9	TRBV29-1	TGCAGCGTTGGCGAGGGCTACACCTTC	CSVGEGYTF
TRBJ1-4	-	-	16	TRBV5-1	TGCGCCAGCGGCGTTCGCCCCAGGGCAACTAATGAAAAACTGTTTTTT	CASGVRPRATNEKLFF
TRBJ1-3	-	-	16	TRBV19	TGTGCCAGTAGTACCCGCCCCGGGACATCTGGAAACACCATATATTTT	CASSTRPGTSGNTIYF
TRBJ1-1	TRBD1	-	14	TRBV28	TGTGCCAGCAGGGCGAGGACAGGCGTCACTGAAGCTTTCTTT	CASRARTGVTEAFF
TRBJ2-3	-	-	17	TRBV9	TGTGCCAGCAGCGTAGGGACCCCAGGGGTCGGCCCAGATACGCAGTATTTT	CASSVGTPGVGPDTQYF
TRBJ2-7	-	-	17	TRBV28	TGTGCCAGCAGTTTTTCGGAACGACAGCCCATCTCCTACGAGCAGTACTTC	CASSFSERQPISYEQYF
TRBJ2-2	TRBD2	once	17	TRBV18	TGTGCCAGCTCATCTGGACTAGCGGGAGGTAACACCGGGGAGCTGTTTTTT	CASSSGLAGGNTGELFF
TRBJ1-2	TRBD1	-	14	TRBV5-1	TGCGCCAGCAGCATGGGGGACAGGGACTATGGCTACACCTTC	CASSMGDRDYGYTF
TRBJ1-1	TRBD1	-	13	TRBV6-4	TGTGCCAGCAGCCCCGGGACAGAGACTGAAGCTTTCTTT	CASSPGTETEAFF
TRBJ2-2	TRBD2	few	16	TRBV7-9	TGTGCCAGCAACATGCTGACTAGCGGAAACACCGGGGAGCTGTTTTTT	CASNMLTSGNTGELFF
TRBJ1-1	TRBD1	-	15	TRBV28	TGTGCCAGCGGGGACAGGGGGCGAGTCCCGACTGAAGCTTTCTTT	CASGDRGRVPTEAFF
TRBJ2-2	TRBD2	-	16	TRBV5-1	TGCGCCAGCAGCTTGGCGGCTAGCGGGGGCACCGGGGAGCTGTTTTTT	CASSLAASGGTGELFF
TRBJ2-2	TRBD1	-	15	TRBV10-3	TGTGCCATCAGAACCGGGACAGCGAACACCGGGGAGCTGTTTTTT	CAIRTGTANTGELFF
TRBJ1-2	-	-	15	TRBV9	TGTGCCAGCAGCGTAGACTCAAATCTCCTCTATGGCTACACCTTC	CASSVDSNLLYGYTF
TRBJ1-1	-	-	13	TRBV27	TGTGCCAGCAGTATGACTGTGAACACTGAAGCTTTCTTT	CASSMTVNTEAFF
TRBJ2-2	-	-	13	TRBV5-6	TGTGCCAGCAGCTTGCGAGCGGCCGGGGAGCTGTTTTTT	CASSLRAAGELFF
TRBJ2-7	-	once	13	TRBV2	TGTGCCAGCAGTGAGGTTACGGCCTACGAGCAGTACTTC	CASSEVTAYEQYF
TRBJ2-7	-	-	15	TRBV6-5	TGTGCCAGCAGTAGGGGACTTCCCGGATACTACGAGCAGTACTTC	CASSRGLPGYYEQYF
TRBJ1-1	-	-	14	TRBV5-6	TGTGCCAGCAGCCAACAGGGTTTCTCCACTGAAGCTTTCTTT	CASSQQGFSTEAFF
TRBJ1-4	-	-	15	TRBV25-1	TGTGCCAGCAGTGGGTTCAGGGCAACTAATGAAAAACTGTTTTTT	CASSGFRATNEKLFF
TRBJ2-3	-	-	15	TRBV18	TGTGCCAGCTCACCACCGAACAGGGTGGGAGATACGCAGTATTTT	CASSPPNRVGDTQYF
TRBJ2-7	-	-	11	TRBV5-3	TGTGCCAGAAGATTACAGGGAGAGCAGTACTTC	CARRLQGEQYF
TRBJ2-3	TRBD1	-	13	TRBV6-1	TGTGCCAGCGGGACACAGGGGACAGATACGCAGTATTTT	CASGTQGTDTQYF
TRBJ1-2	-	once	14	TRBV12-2	TGTGCAAGTCGGAGGACTCCCCGGGACTATGGCTACACCTTC	CASRRTPRDYGYTF
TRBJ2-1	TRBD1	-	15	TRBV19	TGTGCCAGTAGATCGCCGGGACAGCTTTACAATGAGCAGTTCTTC	CASRSPGQLYNEQFF
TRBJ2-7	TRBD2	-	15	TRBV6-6	TGTGCCAGCAGCCTCACAGGCGGGGGGGGCCAAGAGCAGTACTTC	CASSLTGGGGQEQYF